Below, 27 T cell receptor beta chains from the same sample are listed, as sequenced in a study of shared clonotypes between healthy human individuals. Sequenced by immunoSEQ multiplex PCR; TCRdb stores in-frame clones only, minus some. This table holds roughly 1,000,000 clones, approximately 78% found once. The sequencing sample was made of memory CD4+ T cells from PBMCs. The subset was: CD45RA-negative fraction. The origin of the receptors is a man aged 18 to 35 in good health. Some clones in this sample may be carry-over from other donors' samples.

The chain links TRBV2 to TRBJ1-3; D is perhaps TRBD1 (5 bases). CDR3 length: 15 amino acids. Germline CDR1 reads SNHLY; CDR2 reads FYNNEI. Between the trimmed V and J ends, which lost 0 bases and 2 bases, there was a span of 8 bases. CDR3 sequence reads: CASSEARGTGNTIYF. As DNA, the CDR3 is TGTGCCAGCAGTGAAGCCCGGGGGACTGGAAACACCATATATTTT. The variable domain in full, with the rest retrieved from reference TRBV2 and TRBJ1-3, is EPEVTQTPSHQVTQMGQEVILRCVPISNHLYFYWYRQILGQKVEFLVSFYNNEISEKSEIFDDQFSVERPDGSNFTLKIRSTKLEDSAMYFCASSEARGTGNTIYFGEGSWLTVV.

This chain connects TRBV18 to TRBJ2-7, with 9 bases lining up with TRBD1. The CDR3 totals 14 residues. The V segment lost 2 bases and the J segment 6 bases; nucleotides outside the gene matches: 5. Germline V gene lookup returns CDR1 KGHSH and CDR2 LQKENI. The CDR3 DNA sequence: TGTGCCAGCTCACCAAAACAGGGGGCGGGCGAGCAGTACTTC. Protein sequence: CASSPKQGAGEQYF.

This rearrangement joins TRBV7-3 to TRBJ2-3; no firm D call. Trimming pared 1 base from V and 6 bases from J, leaving 8 bases between. Germline V lookup: CDR1 SGHTA, CDR2 FQGTGA. The CDR3 totals 13 residues. The CDR3 region has the DNA TGTGCCAGCAGCTTAAGAGCGCCGGATACGCAGTATTTT. Translated: CASSLRAPDTQYF.

This chain connects TRBV30 to TRBJ2-7; 10 nucleotides align to TRBD2. The CDR3 sequence is 15 residues long. Losses at the gene ends were 3 bases for V and 7 bases for J; bases not matched to a gene: 12. Germline V lookup: CDR1 GTSNPN, CDR2 SVGIG (reference sequence). CDR3 sequence (DNA): TGTGCCTGGAGGACGAGCGGGAGGGCCCTTGGGGAGCAGTACTTC. It codes for CAWRTSGRALGEQYF. Full variable domain (remainder filled in from reference TRBV30 and TRBJ2-7): SQTIHQWPATLVQPVGSPLSLECTVEGTSNPNLYWYRQAAGRGLQLLFYSVGIGQISSEVPQNLSASRPQDRQFILSSKKLLLSDSGFYLCAWRTSGRALGEQYFGPGTRLTVT.

The rearrangement joins TRBV9 to TRBJ2-7, with D perhaps assigned TRBD1 or TRBD2 (5 bases each). CDR3 length equals 14 residues. Trimming left V 0 bases short and J 10 bases short, with 17 bases between. From germline, CDR1 is SGDLS and CDR2 YYNGEE. The CDR3 region has the DNA TGTGCCAGCAGCGTAGGGGTGGGGGAGATAGGACAGTACTTC. Translating it yields CASSVGVGEIGQYF.

The chain employs TRBV11-2 and TRBJ2-7; D ambiguous. Germline CDR1 and CDR2: SGHAT and FQNNGV. This CDR3 is built from 14 residues. Between the trimmed V and J ends, which lost 2 bases and 0 bases, there was a span of 8 bases. The CDR3, as DNA: TGTGCCAGCAGCTTAAATCCGAGCTCCTACGAGCAGTACTTC. Its protein product is CASSLNPSSYEQYF.

The genes are TRBV30 and TRBJ2-5, with 7 bases fitting TRBD1. CDR1 and CDR2 (germline): GTSNPN, SVGIG (reference sequence). V lost 0 bases to trimming and J lost 7 bases; unmatched junction nucleotides: 11. The CDR3 contains 15 residues. CDR3 nucleotide sequence: TGTGCCTGGAGTGTAGGGCCAGGGACAGTATGGACCCAGTACTTC. Protein product: CAWSVGPGTVWTQYF.

This clone was detected only once. This chain joins TRBV19 and TRBJ1-1; D call uncertain. CDR1 LNHDA and CDR2 SQIVND come from the germline V gene (reference sequence). This CDR3 has 13 amino acids. V dropped 7 bases and J dropped 4 bases, with 13 bases sitting between them. CDR3: CASNNGISTEAFF. The CDR3 nucleotides read TGTGCCAGTAATAATGGGATTAGCACTGAAGCTTTCTTT.

The rearrangement joins TRBV4-2 to TRBJ2-7, with 9 bases that match TRBD2. This CDR3 contains 15 residues. Per the germline V gene, CDR1 is LGHNA and CDR2 is YNFKEQ. Trimming removed 0 bases from V and 2 bases from J; junction bases left unmatched: 2. CDR3 loop: CASSQEREGPYEQYF. CDR3 DNA: TGTGCCAGCAGCCAAGAGCGGGAGGGCCCCTACGAGCAGTACTTC.

V gene TRBV14 combines with J gene TRBJ2-1; no clear D. Trimming took 10 bases from V and 0 from J, leaving 10 bases between them. Germline V CDR1 and CDR2: SGHDN, FVKESK. CDR3 length equals 13 residues. The CDR3 sequence: CATSRSSYNEQFF. The CDR3 DNA follows: TGTGCCACCAGTAGGAGCTCCTACAATGAGCAGTTCTTC. Complete variable domain (other parts from reference TRBV14 and TRBJ2-1): EAGVTQFPSHSVIEKGQTVTLRCDPISGHDNLYWYRRVMGKEIKFLLHFVKESKQDESGMPNNRFLAERTGGTYSTLKVQPAELEDSGVYFCATSRSSYNEQFFGPGTRLTVL.

The CDR3 sequence: CASSLFYSTDTQYF. The CDR3 region has the DNA TGTGCCAGCAGCTTATTTTACAGCACAGATACGCAGTATTTT. This chain connects TRBV13 to TRBJ2-3; the D is unclear. V was shortened by 2 bases and J by 0 bases, with 6 bases between the two germline ends. The CDR3 runs to 14 residues. Germline V gene sequence: CDR1 PRHDT, CDR2 FYEKMQ (reference sequence).

The table lists this clone with a few counts. V is TRBV7-3 and J is TRBJ2-2, with D perhaps TRBD1 or TRBD2 (5 bases each). This CDR3 is 17 amino acids long. The germline V gene has CDR1 SGHTA and CDR2 FQGTGA. Between the trimmed V and J ends, which lost 4 bases and 1 base, there was a span of 16 bases. In DNA, the CDR3 is TGTGCCAGCAGCTCCGCATCCGGGACCCTGAACACCGGGGAGCTGTTTTTT. Its protein is CASSSASGTLNTGELFF.

Only one count was recorded for this clone. This chain connects TRBV27 to TRBJ1-4, with D unclear. Between the trimmed V and J ends, which lost 2 bases and 0 bases, there was a span of 13 bases. Germline values: CDR1 MNHEY, CDR2 SMNVEV (reference sequence). CDR3 size: 17 residues. DNA of the CDR3: TGTGCCAGCAGTTTACGCAGGACCTCTGCAACTAATGAAAAACTGTTTTTT. This codes for CASSLRRTSATNEKLFF.

The chain recombines TRBV18 with TRBJ2-5; D might be TRBD1 (6 bases). The CDR3 runs to 18 residues. V lost 1 base and J 1 base, leaving 19 bases between the germline ends. Germline CDR1 is KGHSH and CDR2 is LQKENI. The CDR3 reads CASSPLSPIGGTQETQYF. The CDR3 nucleotides read TGTGCCAGCTCACCACTGAGCCCCATTGGGGGCACCCAAGAGACCCAGTACTTC.

This clone has only one observation. The chain combines TRBV29-1 with TRBJ2-6; tentatively, D is TRBD2 (5 bases). The CDR3 covers 17 residues. Germline V lookup: CDR1 SQVTM, CDR2 ANQGSEA. The ends were cut back, 0 bases at V and 3 bases at J, with 15 bases in the middle. CDR3 in amino acids: CSVEDRGAPGGANVLTF. The CDR3 bases are TGCAGCGTTGAAGATCGGGGTGCGCCCGGTGGGGCCAACGTCCTGACTTTC.

Concerning this clone: Just one base apart from a much larger clone, this may be a read error. Within the sample, other DNA sequences also encode this same CDR3. The CDR3 region is CASGYYEQYF. CDR3 nucleotide sequence: TGTGCCAGCGGGTACTACGAGCAGTACTTC. This chain links TRBV6-5 with TRBJ2-7, with D unresolved. Trimming stripped 8 bases from V and 3 bases from J, with 5 bases between. This CDR3 has 10 amino acids. Germline V gene lookup returns CDR1 MNHEY and CDR2 SVGAGI.

V gene TRBV19 combines with J gene TRBJ2-7, with 8 nucleotides matching TRBD2. The CDR3 runs to 16 residues. Germline lookup yields CDR1 LNHDA and CDR2 SQIVND (reference sequence). The trim removed 10 bases at V and 3 bases at J, leaving 17 bases unmatched. CDR3 loop: CATTFRRSGSIYEQYF. As DNA, the CDR3 is TGTGCCACCACGTTTCGGAGGAGCGGGAGTATCTACGAGCAGTACTTC.

Turning to this clone: The identical CDR3 is also encoded by other nucleotide sequences in the sample. The chain employs TRBV12-5 and TRBJ2-6; D uncertain. Looked up from germline, CDR1 is LGHNT and CDR2 is FRNRAP. Trimming shortened V by 6 bases and J by 0 bases, and 3 bases separated the two germline ends. This CDR3 spans 13 amino acids. CDR3 loop: CASGVSGANVLTF. As DNA, the CDR3 is TGTGCTAGTGGGGTCTCTGGGGCCAACGTCCTGACTTTC.

This clone showed up many times. The chain employs TRBV21-1 and TRBJ2-7; TRBD2, the table's D call, was not compared with the DNA. TRBV21-1 is an annotated pseudogene. The CDR3 spans 14 residues. The CDR3 loop reads CASSKALASYEQYF. The CDR3 nucleotides read TGTGCCAGCAGCAAAGCTTTAGCCTCCTACGAGCAGTACTTC.

This clone was observed at least ten times. This chain connects TRBV21-1 to TRBJ2-7; the D call in the table, TRBD2, was not verified against the DNA. TRBV21-1 is described as a pseudogene. The CDR3 loop spans 18 amino acids. The CDR3, as DNA: TGTGCCAGCAGCAAGGCCCCAGGGACTAGCGGGACGACCTACGAGCAGTACTTC. This translates into CASSKAPGTSGTTYEQYF.

The chain employs TRBV30 and TRBJ1-3, with D unresolved. Looked up from germline, CDR1 is GTSNPN and CDR2 is SVGIG (reference sequence). V was pared by 4 bases and J by 0 bases, with 13 bases between. The CDR3 is 15 residues long. The CDR3 DNA reads TGTGCCTGGACCCTCCAGAGCCGCTCTGGAAACACCATATATTTT. Amino acids: CAWTLQSRSGNTIYF.

The chain uses TRBV28 and TRBJ1-1; maybe TRBD1 (5 bases). V lost 4 bases and J 5 bases, leaving 17 bases between the germline ends. CDR1 and CDR2 (germline): MDHEN, SYDVKM. The CDR3 spans 15 residues. In DNA, the CDR3 is TGTGCCAGCAGTTCCCCCTCGGGAGGGGCAACTGAAGCTTTCTTT. Translated: CASSSPSGGATEAFF.

V usage is TRBV27 and J usage is TRBJ2-1; maybe TRBD1 (6 bases). CDR3 length equals 14 residues. From germline, CDR1 is MNHEY and CDR2 SMNVEV (reference sequence). V was trimmed by 6 bases and J by 4 bases, leaving 13 bases between them. Here the CDR3 DNA reads TGTGCCAGCAGCCCGACCGACAGGTACAATGAGCAGTTCTTC. Translated, it gives CASSPTDRYNEQFF.

The CDR3 DNA follows: TGTGCCAGCACCCCGGGGAGGGCGAACACTGAAGCTTTCTTT. Translating gives CASTPGRANTEAFF. This rearrangement joins TRBV9 to TRBJ1-1; D remains ambiguous. The CDR3 runs 14 residues. Looked up from germline, CDR1 is SGDLS and CDR2 is YYNGEE. V lost 6 bases, J lost 1 base, and 13 bases lay in between.

V and J are TRBV18 and TRBJ2-6; 8 nucleotides agree with TRBD2. V was pared by 10 bases and J by 0 bases, with 8 bases of the junction left unmatched. Germline values: CDR1 KGHSH, CDR2 LQKENI. The length of the CDR3 is 16 residues. The CDR3 loop is CATPAGVLSGANVLTF. DNA of the CDR3: TGTGCCACGCCAGCGGGGGTCCTCTCTGGGGCCAACGTCCTGACTTTC. The full variable domain, completed using reference TRBV18 and TRBJ2-6, is NAGVMQNPRHLVRRRGQEARLRCSPMKGHSHVYWYRQLPEEGLKFMVYLQKENIIDESGMPKERFSAEFPKEGPSILRIQQVVRGDSAAYFCATPAGVLSGANVLTFGAGSRLTVL.

The chain recombines TRBV19 with TRBJ2-2, with D perhaps TRBD1 or TRBD2 (5 bases each). CDR3 size: 13 residues. Germline V gene lookup returns CDR1 LNHDA and CDR2 SQIVND (reference sequence). V lost 1 base to trimming and J lost 7 bases, with 7 bases between them. Here the CDR3 DNA reads TGTGCCAGTAGTATAGGGGGGTTCGGGGAGCTGTTTTTT. This gives the protein CASSIGGFGELFF.

V gene TRBV19 combines with J gene TRBJ1-5, with D perhaps TRBD1 (6 bases). Germline assignment: CDR1 LNHDA and CDR2 SQIVND (reference sequence). V was cut by 4 bases and J by 5 bases, with 12 bases left in between. The CDR3 extends over 14 amino acids. The CDR3, as DNA: TGTGCCAGTAGTAAAGGGGGGGAATATCAGCCCCAGCATTTT. It yields the protein CASSKGGEYQPQHF.